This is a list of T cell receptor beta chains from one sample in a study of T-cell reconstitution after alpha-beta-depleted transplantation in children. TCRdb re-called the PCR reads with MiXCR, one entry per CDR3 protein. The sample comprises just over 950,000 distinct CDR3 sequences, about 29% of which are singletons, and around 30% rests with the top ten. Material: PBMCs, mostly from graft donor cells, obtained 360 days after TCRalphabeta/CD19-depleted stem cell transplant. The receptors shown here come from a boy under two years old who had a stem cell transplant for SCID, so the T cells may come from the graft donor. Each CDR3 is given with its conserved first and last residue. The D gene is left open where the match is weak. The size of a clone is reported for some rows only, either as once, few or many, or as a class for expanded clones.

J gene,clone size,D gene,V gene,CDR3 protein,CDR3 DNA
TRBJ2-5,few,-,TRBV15,CATRGGRGREETQYF,TGTGCCACCAGGGGGGGTAGGGGACGTGAAGAGACCCAGTACTTC
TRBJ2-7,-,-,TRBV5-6,CASGRTWSSYEQYF,TGTGCCAGCGGAAGGACTTGGAGCTCCTACGAGCAGTACTTC
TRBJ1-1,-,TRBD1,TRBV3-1,CASSLNRGRHTEAFF,TGTGCCAGCAGCCTCAACAGGGGTCGTCACACTGAAGCTTTCTTT
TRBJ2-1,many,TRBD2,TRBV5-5,CASSGGGRNEQFF,TGTGCCAGCAGCGGCGGGGGTCGGAATGAGCAGTTCTTC
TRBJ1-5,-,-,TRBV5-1,CASSEPGGPQHF,TGCGCCAGCAGCGAGCCGGGTGGGCCCCAGCATTTT
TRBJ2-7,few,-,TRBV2,CASSEVGHRREVYEQYF,TGTGCCAGCAGTGAAGTAGGCCACAGGAGAGAGGTGTACGAGCAGTACTTC
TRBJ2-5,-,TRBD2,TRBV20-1,CSARRLAGDETQYF,TGCAGTGCTAGACGACTAGCGGGGGATGAGACCCAGTACTTC
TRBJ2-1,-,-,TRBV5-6,CASRTWERFYNEQFF,TGTGCCAGCAGGACCTGGGAACGCTTTTACAATGAGCAGTTCTTC
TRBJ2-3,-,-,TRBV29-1,CSVEDRGTLTDTQYF,TGCAGCGTTGAAGATCGGGGCACCCTCACAGATACGCAGTATTTT
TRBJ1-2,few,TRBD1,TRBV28,CASSPGGASYGYTF,TGTGCCAGCAGTCCAGGGGGGGCGTCGTATGGCTACACCTTC
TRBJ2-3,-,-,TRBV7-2,CASSLSASDTQYF,TGTGCCAGCAGCTTATCTGCGTCAGATACGCAGTATTTT